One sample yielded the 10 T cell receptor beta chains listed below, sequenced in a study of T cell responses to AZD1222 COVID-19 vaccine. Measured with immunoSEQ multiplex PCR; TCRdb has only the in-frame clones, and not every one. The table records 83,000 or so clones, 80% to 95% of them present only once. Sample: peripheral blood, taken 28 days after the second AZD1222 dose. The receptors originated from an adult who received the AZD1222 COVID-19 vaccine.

The CDR3 DNA is TGTGCCAGCAGCCTCGACAGCGACAATGAAAAACTGTTTTTT. Its translation is CASSLDSDNEKLFF. This chain joins TRBV3-1 (or the pseudogene TRBV3-2) and TRBJ1-4; possible D gene TRBD1, 5 bases. Looked up from germline, CDR1 is LGHDT and CDR2 is YNNKEL (reference sequence). This CDR3 spans 14 amino acids. The V end was cut by 4 bases, the J end by 5 bases, with 11 bases between.

The CDR3 is CASSPDYGYTF. CDR3 bases: TGTGCCAGCTCACCGGATTATGGCTACACCTTC. The gene calls are TRBV18 and TRBJ1-2, with D uncertain. V was shortened by 3 bases and J by 5 bases, with 4 bases between the two germline ends. The CDR3 sequence is 11 residues long. Per the germline V gene, CDR1 is KGHSH and CDR2 is LQKENI.

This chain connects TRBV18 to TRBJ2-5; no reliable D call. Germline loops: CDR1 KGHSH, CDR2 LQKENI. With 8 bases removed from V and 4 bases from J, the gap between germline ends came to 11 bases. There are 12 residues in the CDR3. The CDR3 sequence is CASESEAETQYF. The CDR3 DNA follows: TGTGCCAGCGAAAGTGAGGCAGAGACCCAGTACTTC.

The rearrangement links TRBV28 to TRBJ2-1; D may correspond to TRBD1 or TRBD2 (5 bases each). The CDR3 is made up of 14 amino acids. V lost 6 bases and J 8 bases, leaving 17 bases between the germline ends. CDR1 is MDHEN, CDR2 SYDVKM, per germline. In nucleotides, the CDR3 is TGTGCCAGCAGGTCGCGCAGGGCGAGGGATGAGCAGTTCTTC. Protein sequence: CASRSRRARDEQFF.

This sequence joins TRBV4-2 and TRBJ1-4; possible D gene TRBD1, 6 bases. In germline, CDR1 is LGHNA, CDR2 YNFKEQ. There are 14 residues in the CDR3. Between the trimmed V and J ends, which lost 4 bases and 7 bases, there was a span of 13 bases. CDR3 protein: CASSPSGAGEKLFF. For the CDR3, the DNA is TGTGCCAGCAGCCCCTCAGGGGCGGGTGAAAAACTGTTTTTT.

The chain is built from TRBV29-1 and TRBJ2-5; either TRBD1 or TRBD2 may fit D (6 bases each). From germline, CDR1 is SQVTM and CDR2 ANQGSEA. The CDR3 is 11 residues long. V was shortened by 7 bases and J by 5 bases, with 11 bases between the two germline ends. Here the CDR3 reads CSGGAGETQYF. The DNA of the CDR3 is TGCAGCGGGGGGGCCGGGGAGACCCAGTACTTC.

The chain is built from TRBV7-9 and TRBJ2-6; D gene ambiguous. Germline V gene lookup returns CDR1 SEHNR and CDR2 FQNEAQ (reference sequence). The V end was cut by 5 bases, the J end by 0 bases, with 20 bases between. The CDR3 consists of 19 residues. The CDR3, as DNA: TGTGCCAGCAGCCCGGTAGTCGGAAACTCAATCTCTGGGGCCAACGTCCTGACTTTC. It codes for CASSPVVGNSISGANVLTF.

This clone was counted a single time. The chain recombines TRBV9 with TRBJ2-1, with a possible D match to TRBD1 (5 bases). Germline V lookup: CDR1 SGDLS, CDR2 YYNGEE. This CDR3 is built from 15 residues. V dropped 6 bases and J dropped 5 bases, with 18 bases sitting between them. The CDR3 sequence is CASTFEGDHHNEQFF. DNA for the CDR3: TGTGCCAGCACCTTCGAAGGGGATCATCACAATGAGCAGTTCTTC.

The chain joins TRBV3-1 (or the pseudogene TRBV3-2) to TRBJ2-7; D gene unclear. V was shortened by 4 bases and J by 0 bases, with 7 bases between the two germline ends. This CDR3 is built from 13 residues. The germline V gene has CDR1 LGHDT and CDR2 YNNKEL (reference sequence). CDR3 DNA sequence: TGTGCCAGCAGCCCTCGCCTCTCCTACGAGCAGTACTTC. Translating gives CASSPRLSYEQYF.

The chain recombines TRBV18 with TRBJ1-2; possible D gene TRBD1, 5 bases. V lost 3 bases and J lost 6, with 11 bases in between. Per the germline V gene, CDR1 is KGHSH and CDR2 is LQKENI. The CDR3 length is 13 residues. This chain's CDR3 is CASSPDKWDGYTF. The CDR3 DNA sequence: TGTGCCAGCTCACCGGACAAGTGGGATGGCTACACCTTC. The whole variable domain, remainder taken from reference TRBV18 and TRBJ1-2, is NAGVMQNPRHLVRRRGQEARLRCSPMKGHSHVYWYRQLPEEGLKFMVYLQKENIIDESGMPKERFSAEFPKEGPSILRIQQVVRGDSAAYFCASSPDKWDGYTFGSGTRLTVV.